Below, one T cell receptor (beta chain) is given with its context. The antigen is unknown. These data come from a study of radiotherapy plus CTLA-4 blockade in lung cancer. Study background: Among enrolled patients, under 20% responded and less than 40% achieved disease control.

Method: immunoSEQ multiplex PCR; TCRdb's copy keeps in-frame clones and lacks some. The data hold tens of thousands of clones, with about 75% observed a single time. Study-wide findings and caveats: In blood, after radiotherapy plus ipilimumab, tumor-derived TCR clones expanded. Response, reportedly, was best predicted by interferon-beta along with early blood T cell clone dynamics.

Lung cancer patients with chemo-refractory metastatic non-small-cell disease were given focal radiation plus CTLA-4 blockade with ipilimumab. This clonotype was sampled from a human donor with non-small cell lung cancer that progressed on radiotherapy plus ipilimumab. Specimen: peripheral blood, collected from a patient treated with radiotherapy plus ipilimumab.

Here the CDR3 DNA reads TGTGCCAGCAGCTTAGATTGGGGGGGGACTTTCTTT. Its translation is CASSLDWGGTFF. V usage is TRBV7-8 and J usage is TRBJ1-1, with a possible D match to TRBD1 (5 bases). The germline CDR1 and CDR2 sequences are SGHVS and FQNEAQ. The CDR3 length is 12 residues. V was clipped by 1 base and J by 12 bases, with 12 bases between them.